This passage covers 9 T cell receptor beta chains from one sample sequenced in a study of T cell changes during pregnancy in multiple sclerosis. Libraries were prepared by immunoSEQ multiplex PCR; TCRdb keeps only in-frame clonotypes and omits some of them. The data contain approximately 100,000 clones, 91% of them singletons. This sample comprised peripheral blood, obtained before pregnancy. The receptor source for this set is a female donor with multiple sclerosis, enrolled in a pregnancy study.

The CDR3: CASAGTGGQMYF. Here the CDR3 DNA reads TGTGCCAGCGCCGGGACAGGGGGCCAGATGTACTTC. The rearrangement uses TRBV6-5 and TRBJ2-5; 12 positions agree with TRBD1. After removal of 8 bases from V and 13 bases from J, the junction contained 8 bases not matched to a gene. Germline V lookup: CDR1 MNHEY, CDR2 SVGAGI. There are 12 residues in the CDR3.

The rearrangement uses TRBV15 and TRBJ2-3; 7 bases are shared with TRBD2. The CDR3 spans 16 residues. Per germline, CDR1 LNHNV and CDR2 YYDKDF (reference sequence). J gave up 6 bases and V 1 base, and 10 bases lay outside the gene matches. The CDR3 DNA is TGTGCCACCAGCAGAGGACTAGCCTCGATGATCGATACGCAGTATTTT. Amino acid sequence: CATSRGLASMIDTQYF.

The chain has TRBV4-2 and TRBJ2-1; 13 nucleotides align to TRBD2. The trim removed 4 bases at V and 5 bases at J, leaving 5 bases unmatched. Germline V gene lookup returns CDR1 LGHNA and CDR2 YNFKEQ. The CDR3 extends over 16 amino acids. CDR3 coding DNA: TGTGCCAGCAGCCCCAGACTAGCGGGAGGTCACAATGAGCAGTTCTTC. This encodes CASSPRLAGGHNEQFF.

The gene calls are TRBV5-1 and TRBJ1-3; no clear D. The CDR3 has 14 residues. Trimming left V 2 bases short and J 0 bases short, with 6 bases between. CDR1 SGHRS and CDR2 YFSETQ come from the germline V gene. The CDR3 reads CASSLSLSGNTIYF. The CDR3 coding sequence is TGCGCCAGCAGCTTAAGCCTCTCTGGAAACACCATATATTTT.

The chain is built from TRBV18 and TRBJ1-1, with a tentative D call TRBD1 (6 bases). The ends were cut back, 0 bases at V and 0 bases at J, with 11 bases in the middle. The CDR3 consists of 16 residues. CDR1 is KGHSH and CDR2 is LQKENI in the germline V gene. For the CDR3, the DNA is TGTGCCAGCTCACCACCGGGACACATCATGAACACTGAAGCTTTCTTT. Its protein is CASSPPGHIMNTEAFF.

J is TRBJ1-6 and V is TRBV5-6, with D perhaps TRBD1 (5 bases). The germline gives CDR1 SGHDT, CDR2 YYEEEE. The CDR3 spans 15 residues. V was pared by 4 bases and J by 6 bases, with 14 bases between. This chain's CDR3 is CASSGGDLGNSPLHF. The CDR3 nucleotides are TGTGCCAGCAGCGGAGGGGATTTGGGTAATTCACCCCTCCACTTT.

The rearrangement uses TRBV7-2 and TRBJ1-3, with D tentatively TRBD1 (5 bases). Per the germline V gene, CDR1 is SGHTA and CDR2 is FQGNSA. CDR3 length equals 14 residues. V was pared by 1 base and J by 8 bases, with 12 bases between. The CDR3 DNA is TGTGCCAGCAGCTTAGGGGGACTAGGGGACACCATATATTTT. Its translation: CASSLGGLGDTIYF.

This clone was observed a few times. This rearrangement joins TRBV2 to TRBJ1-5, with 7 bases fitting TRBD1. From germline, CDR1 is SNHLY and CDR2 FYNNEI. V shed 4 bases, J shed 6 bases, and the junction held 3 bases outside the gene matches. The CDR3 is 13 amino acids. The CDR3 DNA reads TGTGCCAGCAGTGGAACAGGGGCTCAGCCCCAGCATTTT. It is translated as CASSGTGAQPQHF.

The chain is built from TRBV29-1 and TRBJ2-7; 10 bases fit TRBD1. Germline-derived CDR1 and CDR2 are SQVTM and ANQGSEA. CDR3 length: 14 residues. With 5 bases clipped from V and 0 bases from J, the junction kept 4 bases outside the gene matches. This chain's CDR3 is CSVKGTGDSYEQYF. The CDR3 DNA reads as TGCAGCGTTAAAGGGACAGGGGACTCCTACGAGCAGTACTTC.